These 10 T cell receptor beta chains share one sample of origin, sequenced in a study of post-analysis software for immune sequencing data. General study findings and limits: In patients, TRBV5-6, TRBV5-1 and TRBV20-1 belonged to roughly five TRBV segments found more frequently than in controls.

No antigen has been assigned to these receptors. TCR beta cDNA libraries included unique molecular identifiers. Via MiXCR, TCRdb re-called the PCR reads, giving one row per CDR3 protein. This table has roughly 180,000 distinct CDR3 sequences, 25% to 35% appearing once. The sequenced sample was blood. These receptors were taken from a girl aged 5-17 years with multiple sclerosis.

This clonotype was observed at least ten times. The rearrangement uses TRBV10-3 and TRBJ1-2, with D hard to call. Germline values: CDR1 ENHRY, CDR2 SYGVKD. Deletions cut 7 bases from V and 0 bases from J, with 12 bases between. The CDR3 consists of 14 residues. This chain's CDR3 is CAIKPLDTNYGYTF. CDR3 bases: TGTGCCATCAAGCCCTTAGATACTAACTATGGCTACACCTTC.

This clonotype was seen ten or more times. The V and J genes are TRBV7-2 and TRBJ2-4; the D gene is possibly TRBD2 (6 bases). Germline V gives CDR1 SGHTA, CDR2 FQGNSA. The V and J ends lost 3 bases and 6 bases respectively, with 12 bases between them. This CDR3 contains 14 residues. The CDR3, as DNA: TGTGCCAGCAGCTTCGATAGCGGAAGAAACATTCAGTACTTC. Translation: CASSFDSGRNIQYF.

A note on this clonotype: Just one base apart from a much larger clone, this may be a read error. This chain links TRBV10-3 with TRBJ1-1; D unresolved. Germline CDR1 ENHRY, CDR2 SYGVKD. Trimming stripped 6 bases from V and 7 bases from J, with 15 bases between. This CDR3 comprises 13 residues. CDR3 loop: CAIRPSRVDEAFF. The CDR3 DNA follows: TGTGCCATCAGGCCCTCGAGAGTTGATGAAGCTTTCTTT.

This clonotype was detected only a few times. The V gene is TRBV5-1, the J gene TRBJ2-7; 7 bases are shared with TRBD1. Trimming removed 1 base from V and 3 bases from J; junction bases left unmatched: 16. The CDR3 spans 18 residues. The germline gives CDR1 SGHRS, CDR2 YFSETQ. The CDR3 region has the DNA TGCGCCAGCAGCTTGTTTGCCGAACCATGGACAGGAAACTACGAGCAGTACTTC. Encoded protein: CASSLFAEPWTGNYEQYF. The full variable domain, completed using reference TRBV5-1 and TRBJ2-7, is KAGVTQTPRYLIKTRGQQVTLSCSPISGHRSVSWYQQTPGQGLQFLFEYFSETQRNKGNFPGRFSGRQFSNSRSEMNVSTLELGDSALYLCASSLFAEPWTGNYEQYFGPGTRLTVT.

Ten or more counts support this clonotype. The V gene is TRBV15, the J gene TRBJ2-5; D is possibly TRBD2 (6 bases). Trimming stripped 4 bases from V and 5 bases from J, with 14 bases between. Germline-derived CDR1 and CDR2 are LNHNV and YYDKDF (reference sequence). This CDR3 is 14 amino acids long. Here the CDR3 reads CATSTTSTWETQYF. As DNA, the CDR3 is TGTGCCACCAGCACAACTAGCACATGGGAGACCCAGTACTTC. Together with reference TRBV15 and TRBJ2-5, the CDR3 gives the full variable domain: DAMVIQNPRYQVTQFGKPVTLSCSQTLNHNVMYWYQQKSSQAPKLLFHYYDKDFNNEADTPDNFQSRRPNTSFCFLDIRSPGLGDTAMYLCATSTTSTWETQYFGPGTRLLVL.

This clonotype has a handful of counts. The rearrangement uses TRBV28 and TRBJ1-1; weak D call: TRBD1 (6 bases). CDR1 MDHEN and CDR2 SYDVKM come from the germline V gene. Trimming cost V 6 bases and J 3 bases, with 11 bases left between them. The CDR3 has 13 amino acids. CDR3 loop: CASRGQPYTEAFF. CDR3 sequence (DNA): TGTGCCAGCAGAGGACAGCCATACACTGAAGCTTTCTTT. The entire variable domain, with the rest obtained from reference TRBV28 and TRBJ1-1, is as follows: DVKVTQSSRYLVKRTGEKVFLECVQDMDHENMFWYRQDPGLGLRLIYFSYDVKMKEKGDIPEGYSVSREKKERFSLILESASTNQTSMYLCASRGQPYTEAFFGQGTRLTVV.

The chain couples TRBV2 to TRBJ2-1; no clear D. CDR3 size: 15 residues. The germline V gene has CDR1 SNHLY and CDR2 FYNNEI. V lost 2 bases to trimming and J lost 4 bases, with 12 bases between them. Here the CDR3 DNA reads TGTGCCAGCAGTGAAAGTCAGAATCCATACAATGAGCAGTTCTTC. It codes for CASSESQNPYNEQFF.

This clonotype has at least ten counts. The gene calls are TRBV6-2 or TRBV6-3 and TRBJ2-3; 13 bases agree with TRBD2. J was trimmed by 1 base and V by 6 bases; bases with no gene match: 7. The CDR3 contains 17 residues. Looked up from germline, CDR1 is MNHEY and CDR2 is SVGEGT. CDR3 nucleotide sequence: TGTGCCAGCAGCCCCGGGACTAGCGGGGCTCGCACAGATACGCAGTATTTT. The encoded protein is CASSPGTSGARTDTQYF.

V gene TRBV28 combines with J gene TRBJ2-1, with 13 positions matching TRBD2. In germline, CDR1 is MDHEN, CDR2 SYDVKM. The CDR3 runs to 16 residues. V was pared by 5 bases and J by 13 bases, with 14 bases of the junction left unmatched. The CDR3 protein is CASSGGLAGPRETQFF. The CDR3 bases are TGTGCCAGCAGTGGGGGACTAGCGGGACCCAGGGAGACCCAGTTCTTC.

This clonotype was detected only a few times. The gene calls are TRBV7-8 and TRBJ2-1, with TRBD1 matching over 8 bases. The CDR3 runs 16 residues. The junction had 10 bases not matched to a gene; V was cut back by 0 bases and J by 9 bases. CDR1 SGHVS and CDR2 FQNEAQ come from the germline V gene. The CDR3 DNA is TGTGCCAGCAGCTTAGCGCTGGCAGGGGGCCGATTTGAGCAGTTCTTC. This sequence encodes CASSLALAGGRFEQFF.